Detailed here is one T cell receptor beta chain. The specificity of this receptor is unknown. Qualities for individual bases were not recorded, and no much larger clone is one base off. These data originate in a study of low-dose radiotherapy and immunotherapy resistance in tumors (dated by TCRdb to the early 2020s). Broadly, across the study: Cohort 1 received 0.5 Gy per fraction every 2 weeks, with a prescribed total PTV dose of 6.5 Gy. Patients in Cohort 2 were given 1 Gy per fraction every two weeks, for a total of 13 Gy across 26 weeks. Nivolumab and ipilimumab were both given intravenously, with nivolumab at a 240 mg flat dose every two weeks and ipilimumab at 1 mg/kg every six weeks. Cyclophosphamide 200 mg/m2 was given intravenously every two weeks, one day before each radiation and immunotherapy administration. Aspirin 300 mg was taken orally once daily by patients for four cycles, starting on cycle 1 day 1. Trial participants were not randomized into treatment groups. Eight patients were included in the translational analysis: three from the first dose cohort and the first five from the second dose cohort.

Counted from cysteine to phenylalanine, this CDR3 has 13 amino acids. Only the CDR3 portion is preserved as DNA: 39 bases, with reading frame beginning at the first base. After removal of 3 bases from V and 6 bases from J, the junction retains 5 bases not matched to a gene. The donors came from RACIN, which was a single-arm phase I dose-escalation trial that paired nivolumab and ipilimumab with aspirin, low-dose cyclophosphamide and low-dose radiotherapy. Patients with advanced, TIL-negative solid tumors were considered eligible. First-strand cDNA was synthesized with Superscript III and a set of TRAV- and TRBV-specific primers, covering both TCRalpha and TCRbeta chains. TCRs were amplified with Phusion for approximately 19 PCR cycles using a constant-region primer together with the adapter attached to the V primers. Amplification of the isolated mRNA was done with the MessageAmp II aRNA Amplification Kit, which involved a roughly 16-hour in vitro transcription at 37 degrees C. The Dynabeads mRNA DIRECT Purification Kit was used to isolate the mRNA for TCR sequencing. Indexed Illumina adapters were added in a second Phusion PCR of roughly 25 cycles, after which AMPure XP beads were used to purify the products. In the original analysis: Using custom Perl scripts, TCR sequences that encoded the same protein were pooled, out-of-frame sequences were dropped, and the abundance of each clonotype was calculated. Any TCR sequence supported by only a single read was excluded from analysis. Shannon entropy, Gini index, clonality, richness, and the frequency of TCRs shared between repertoires were included as repertoire metrics. TCRdb ran its own pipeline on the public reads, namely fastp trimming at Q25 and MiXCR clone calling, and kept in-frame beta chains. Here each entry gathers all rows of one CDR3 protein and keeps the most common genes and DNA. TCRdb, rather than the study authors, made the V and J calls. Within this sample are approximately 11,000 distinct CDR3 sequences, with over 55% of them counted one time only. The top ten clones comprise approximately 12% of the sample.

The sequence derives from a human donor with advanced metastatic prostate, ovarian, gallbladder or colorectal cancer (not recorded which). This table probably holds off-target reads from a library built for another chain. This receptor chain uses TRBV12-3 or TRBV12-4 and TRBJ2-7; TRBD1 aligns with 7 central bases. This receptor has the CDR3 CASSFGQGVEQYF. The DNA sequence is given as TGTGCCAGCAGTTTTGGGCAGGGGGTCGAGCAGTACTTC.